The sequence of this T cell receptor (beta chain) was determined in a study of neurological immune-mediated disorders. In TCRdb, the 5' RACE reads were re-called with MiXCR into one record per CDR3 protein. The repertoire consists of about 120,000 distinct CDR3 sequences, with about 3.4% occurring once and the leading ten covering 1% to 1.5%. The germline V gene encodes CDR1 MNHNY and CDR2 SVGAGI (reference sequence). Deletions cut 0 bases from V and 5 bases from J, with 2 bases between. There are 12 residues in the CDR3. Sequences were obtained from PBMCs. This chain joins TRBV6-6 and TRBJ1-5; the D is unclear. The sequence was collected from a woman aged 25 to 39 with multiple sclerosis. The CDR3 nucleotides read TGTGCCAGCAGTTACTCGGATCAGCCCCAGCATTTT. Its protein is CASSYSDQPQHF.